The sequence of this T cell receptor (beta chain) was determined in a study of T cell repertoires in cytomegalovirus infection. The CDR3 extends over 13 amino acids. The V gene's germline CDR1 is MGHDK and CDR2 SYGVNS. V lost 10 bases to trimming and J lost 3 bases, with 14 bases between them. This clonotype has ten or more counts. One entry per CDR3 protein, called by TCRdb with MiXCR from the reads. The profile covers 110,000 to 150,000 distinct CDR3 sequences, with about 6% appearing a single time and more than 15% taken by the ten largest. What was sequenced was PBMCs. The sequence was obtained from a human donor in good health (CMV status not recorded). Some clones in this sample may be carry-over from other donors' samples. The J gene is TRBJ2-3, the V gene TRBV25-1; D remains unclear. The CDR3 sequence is CATASPGTDTQYF. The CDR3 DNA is TGTGCCACCGCCAGTCCCGGGACAGATACGCAGTATTTT.